This TCR beta chain was obtained from a study of T-cell memory formation after mild COVID-19 (dated by TCRdb to the early 2020s). Describing the broader study: TCR sequence clusters from the two donors were found to be largely donor specific. In a couple of donors, T-cell clones that expanded and contracted after mild COVID-19 were tracked by sequencing TCRalpha and TCRbeta repertoires over time. Two young, previously healthy adult volunteers made up the cohort, one male and one female.

In its sample, this clonotype was seen a few times. The antigen it binds to is not known. No base qualities exist here, and no much larger clone lies one base off it. Data came from an Illumina NovaSeq 6000. TCRalpha and TCRbeta cDNA libraries were constructed by 5'RACE with constant-segment primers, with sample barcodes and unique molecular identifiers being introduced. RNA was extracted from every sample with Trizol reagent. Libraries were amplified in two PCR steps, with a second sample barcode and Illumina TruSeq adapters added in the second step. Sequencing of libraries was performed on an Illumina NovaSeq with 2 x 150 bp paired-end reads. Processing in the source paper ran as follows. With migec v1.2.7, reads were demultiplexed and then collapsed into UMI-guided consensus sequences. Using mixcr v2.1.11, the UMI consensuses were aligned to TRA and TRB V and J templates and assembled into clonotypes. Expanded or contracted clonotypes were those called significant by both edgeR and NoisET, with noise models trained on biological replicates. For edgeR calls, the cutoffs were a false discovery rate-adjusted p below 0.01 and a log2 fold-change threshold of 1. As an exploratory analysis of dynamics, PCA with hierarchical clustering was applied to max-normalized trajectories of the 1000 most abundant clonotypes. Separately sequenced CD4+ and CD8+ repertoires were used to assign a CD4 or CD8 phenotype to each responding clone. TCRdb handled the public reads itself, with Q25 trimming in fastp and clone calling in MiXCR, and kept productive beta chains. Identical CDR3 proteins give one entry, which carries the most common genes and DNA. V and J calls and clone size were set by TCRdb, not the authors. The sample table holds under 450,000 distinct CDR3 sequences, of which roughly an eighth were seen once. In total, the top ten clones hold 22% of the sample.

Results the study describes overall, beyond this receptor: Whether the second-wave clones peaking on day 37 were SARS-CoV-2 specific was not confirmed. The study included only a couple of mild cases, and larger cohorts that include severe cases with pre-infection samples were judged to be necessary. Clones that contracted from day 15 to 85 showed balanced CD4/CD8 phenotypes, whereas a second wave of clones that expanded from day 15 to 37 leaned towards CD4+. Contracting CD4+ clones appeared mostly in the CM and EM memory subsets, whereas CD8+ clones were enriched in EMRA. The detection of some responding clones in pre-infection memory suggests that pre-existing cross-reactive memory T cells joined the SARS-CoV-2 response.

The CDR3 has 14 amino acids, counting the end cysteine and phenylalanine. Only the CDR3 DNA is retained, 42 bases long and in frame from the first base. From a lookup of the germline V gene, CDR1 and CDR2 are LGHNA and YSLEER. V drops 3 bases and J drops 0 bases, leaving 5 bases in between. Ficoll-Paque density gradient centrifugation was used to isolate PBMCs. The TCR sequence derives from a man aged 18-30 years who had mild COVID-19 (a few samples of this study predate the infection). The sample titles of this study are shuffled in the database, so cell type and time point are left out; the donor was told from shared clones. Sequencing input: PBMCs or a T cell subset sorted from them (not recorded which). This chain joins TRBV4-3 to TRBJ2-2, with no confident D gene call. The CDR3 protein: CASSQPANTGELFF. The bases read TGCGCCAGCAGCCAGCCAGCGAACACCGGGGAGCTGTTTTTT.